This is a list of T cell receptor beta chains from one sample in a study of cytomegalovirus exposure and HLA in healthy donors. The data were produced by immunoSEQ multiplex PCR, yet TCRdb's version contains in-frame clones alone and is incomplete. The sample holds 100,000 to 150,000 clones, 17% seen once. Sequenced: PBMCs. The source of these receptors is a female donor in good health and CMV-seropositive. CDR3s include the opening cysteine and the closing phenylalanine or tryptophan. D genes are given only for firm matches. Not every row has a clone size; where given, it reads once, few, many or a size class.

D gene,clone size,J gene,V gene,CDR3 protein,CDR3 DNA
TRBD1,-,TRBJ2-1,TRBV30,CAWSSLPGTGVSSSYNEQFF,TGTGCCTGGAGTTCCTTACCCGGGACAGGGGTCTCGAGCTCCTACAATGAGCAGTTCTTC
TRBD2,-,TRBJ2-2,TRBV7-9,CASSSPGGVLASTGELFF,TGTGCCAGCAGCTCTCCGGGAGGTGTCCTAGCGAGCACCGGGGAGCTGTTTTTT
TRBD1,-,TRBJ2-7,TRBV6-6,CASSLPRDRTYEQYF,TGTGCCAGCAGTCTTCCCCGGGACAGAACCTACGAGCAGTACTTC
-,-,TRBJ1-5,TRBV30,CAWSVKGAGSTQHF,TGTGCCTGGAGTGTAAAAGGGGCCGGATCTACCCAGCATTTT
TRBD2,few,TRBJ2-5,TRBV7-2,CASSSRLAGDQETQYF,TGTGCCAGCAGCTCCCGACTAGCGGGGGATCAAGAGACCCAGTACTTC
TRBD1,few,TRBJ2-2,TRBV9,CASSVRTGPGELFF,TGTGCCAGCAGCGTTCGGACAGGGCCCGGGGAGCTGTTTTTT
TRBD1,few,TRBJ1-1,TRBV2,CASNGQGNTEAFF,TGTGCCAGCAACGGACAGGGGAACACTGAAGCTTTCTTT
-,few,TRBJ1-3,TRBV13,CASSTDISGNTIYF,TGTGCCAGCAGCACGGACATCTCTGGAAACACCATATATTTT
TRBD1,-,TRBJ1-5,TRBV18,CASSLGQGNNQPQHF,TGTGCCAGCTCACTGGGACAGGGGAACAATCAGCCCCAGCATTTT
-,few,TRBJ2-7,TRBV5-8,CASSWNGQIVSYEQYF,TGTGCCAGCAGCTGGAACGGACAGATCGTCTCCTACGAGCAGTACTTC
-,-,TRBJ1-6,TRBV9,CASSVGGESPLHF,TGTGCCAGCAGCGTAGGCGGGGAGTCACCCCTCCACTTT
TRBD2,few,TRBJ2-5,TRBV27,CASSPFGGDQETQYF,TGTGCCAGCAGTCCGTTCGGGGGGGACCAAGAGACCCAGTACTTC
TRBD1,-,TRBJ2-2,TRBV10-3,CAISEGDRGLTDTGELFF,TGTGCCATCAGTGAGGGGGACAGGGGGCTGACCGACACCGGGGAGCTGTTTTTT
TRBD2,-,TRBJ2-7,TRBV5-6,CASSWGLASGEQYF,TGTGCCAGCAGCTGGGGACTAGCGTCTGGCGAGCAGTACTTC
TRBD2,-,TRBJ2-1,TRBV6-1,CASSLMGGRGDEQFF,TGTGCCAGCAGTCTTATGGGAGGGCGGGGGGATGAGCAGTTCTTC
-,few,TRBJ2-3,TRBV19,CASSFSGTDTQYF,TGTGCCAGTAGTTTTAGCGGCACAGATACGCAGTATTTT
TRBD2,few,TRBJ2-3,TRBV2,CASGGWTSPADTQYF,TGTGCCAGCGGGGGTTGGACTAGCCCCGCAGATACGCAGTATTTT
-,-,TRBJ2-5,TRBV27,CASSLSPWGATQETQYF,TGTGCCAGCAGTTTATCACCCTGGGGAGCGACCCAAGAGACCCAGTACTTC
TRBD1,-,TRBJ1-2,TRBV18,CASSPRTGERLNYGYTF,TGTGCCAGCTCACCCCGGACAGGGGAGCGGCTTAACTATGGCTACACCTTC
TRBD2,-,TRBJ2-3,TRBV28,CASSFMRGAGDTQYF,TGTGCCAGCAGTTTTATGCGGGGGGCAGGGGATACGCAGTATTTT
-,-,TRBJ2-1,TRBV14,CASSQGRHNEQFF,TGTGCCAGCAGCCAAGGGAGGCACAATGAGCAGTTCTTC
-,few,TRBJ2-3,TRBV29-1,CSVVGEGTQYF,TGCAGCGTCGTGGGAGAGGGTACGCAGTATTTT
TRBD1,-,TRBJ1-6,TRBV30,CALHRGRGSPLHF,TGTGCACTCCACAGGGGGCGTGGTTCACCCCTCCACTTT
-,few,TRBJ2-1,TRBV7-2,CASSLEWERNYNEQFF,TGTGCCAGCAGCTTAGAGTGGGAGCGGAACTACAATGAGCAGTTCTTC
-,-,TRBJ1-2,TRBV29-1,CSVATGFLGLDGYTF,TGCAGCGTCGCAACAGGGTTTCTCGGTCTTGATGGCTACACCTTC
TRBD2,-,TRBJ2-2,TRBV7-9,CASSLLLATNTGELFF,TGTGCCAGCAGCTTGCTACTAGCGACGAACACCGGGGAGCTGTTTTTT
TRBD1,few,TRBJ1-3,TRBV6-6,CASSTQPGQGRNTIYF,TGTGCCAGCAGTACCCAACCCGGACAGGGTAGAAACACCATATATTTT
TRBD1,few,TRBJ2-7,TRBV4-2,CASSHSQDRYEQYF,TGTGCCAGCAGCCACTCCCAGGACAGGTACGAGCAGTACTTC
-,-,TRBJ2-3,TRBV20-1,CSASLPYTQYF,TGCAGTGCTAGTCTTCCGTATACGCAGTATTTT
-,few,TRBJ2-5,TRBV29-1,CSVNLIAAIRGTQYF,TGCAGCGTTAACCTAATAGCGGCCATACGGGGGACCCAGTACTTC
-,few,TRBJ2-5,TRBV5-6,CASSLWGLTPGETQYF,TGTGCCAGCAGCTTGTGGGGACTCACCCCAGGGGAGACCCAGTACTTC
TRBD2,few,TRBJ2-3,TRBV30,CAWRPTSGRSTSTDTQYF,TGTGCCTGGAGGCCCACTAGCGGGAGGAGCACAAGCACAGATACGCAGTATTTT
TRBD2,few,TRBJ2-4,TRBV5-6,CASSFPRGVGDIQYF,TGTGCCAGCAGCTTTCCCCGGGGGGTCGGTGACATTCAGTACTTC
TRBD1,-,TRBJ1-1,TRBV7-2,CASSWTGTETTEAFF,TGTGCCAGCAGCTGGACCGGGACAGAGACCACTGAAGCTTTCTTT
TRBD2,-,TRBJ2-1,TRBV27,CASSRTSGGAFEQFF,TGTGCCAGCAGTCGGACTAGCGGGGGGGCCTTTGAGCAGTTCTTC
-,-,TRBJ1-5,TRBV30,CAWSSSGASNQPQHF,TGTGCCTGGAGTTCCTCAGGGGCAAGCAATCAGCCCCAGCATTTT
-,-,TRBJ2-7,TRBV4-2,CASSQDDGRGYEQYF,TGTGCCAGCAGCCAAGATGACGGGAGAGGATACGAGCAGTACTTC
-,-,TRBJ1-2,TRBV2,CASSERGYGYTF,TGTGCCAGCAGTGAACGGGGGTATGGCTACACCTTC
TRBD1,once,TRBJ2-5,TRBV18,CASSPGQLQETQYF,TGTGCCAGCTCGCCGGGACAGCTCCAAGAGACCCAGTACTTC
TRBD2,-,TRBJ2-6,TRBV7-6,CASRQSGGSGANVLTF,TGTGCCAGCAGGCAAAGCGGGGGGTCTGGGGCCAACGTCCTGACTTTC
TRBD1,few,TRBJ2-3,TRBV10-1,CASSDRGYTGADTQYF,TGCGCCAGCAGTGATAGGGGGTATACAGGGGCAGATACGCAGTATTTT
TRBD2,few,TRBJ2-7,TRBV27,CASRPGTSGRVQYF,TGTGCCAGCAGGCCGGGGACTAGCGGGAGAGTCCAGTACTTC
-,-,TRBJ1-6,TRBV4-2,CASSQGQSAGNNSPLHF,TGTGCCAGCAGCCAAGGTCAGTCGGCAGGGAATAATTCACCCCTCCACTTT
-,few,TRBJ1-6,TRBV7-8,CASSLFRGDSPLHF,TGTGCCAGCAGCTTGTTCAGGGGCGATTCACCCCTCCACTTT
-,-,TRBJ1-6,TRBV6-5,CASSYRRVYNSPLHF,TGTGCCAGCAGTTACCGACGGGTCTATAATTCACCCCTCCACTTT
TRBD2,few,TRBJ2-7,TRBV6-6,CASSYSLAGGMDEQYF,TGTGCCAGCAGTTACTCCCTAGCGGGGGGCATGGACGAGCAGTACTTC
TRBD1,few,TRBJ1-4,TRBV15,CATSKGQGGEKLFF,TGTGCCACCAGCAAGGGACAGGGAGGTGAAAAACTGTTTTTT
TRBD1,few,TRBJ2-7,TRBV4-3,CASSQDYRQGEDSYEQYF,TGCGCCAGCAGCCAAGACTACAGACAGGGGGAGGACTCCTACGAGCAGTACTTC
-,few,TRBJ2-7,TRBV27,CASSLVFGSEQYF,TGTGCCAGCAGCCTAGTATTTGGCTCCGAGCAGTACTTC
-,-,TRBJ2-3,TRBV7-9,CASSLAALVDTQYF,TGTGCCAGCAGCTTAGCGGCCCTTGTCGATACGCAGTATTTT